This T cell receptor beta chain was retrieved from a study of early T cells in non-severe SARS-CoV-2 infection. Attachment of unique molecular identifiers was made to individual cDNA molecules. TCRdb re-analysed the 5' RACE reads in MiXCR, keeping a single row per CDR3 protein. The sample holds more than 95,000 distinct CDR3 sequences, approximately 15% seen once. This clonotype has only a few counts. The germline V gene has CDR1 SQVTM and CDR2 ANQGSEA. Trimming left V 2 bases short and J 4 bases short, with 4 bases between. The CDR3 covers 11 residues. Sequencing input: whole blood. The chain uses TRBV29-1 and TRBJ2-3; no reliable D call. This receptor was taken from an adult who was a healthcare worker with PCR-confirmed SARS-CoV-2 infection or an uninfected control (not recorded which). This CDR3 reads CSVETSDTQYF. The CDR3 DNA is TGCAGCGTTGAAACCTCAGATACGCAGTATTTT.